This T cell receptor beta chain was captured by sequencing in a study of cytomegalovirus exposure and HLA in healthy donors. Using immunoSEQ multiplex PCR, the repertoire was profiled, and TCRdb retains in-frame clones only, with some absent. Among about 110,000 clones listed, 95% were seen once. The germline gives CDR1 MNHEY, CDR2 SVGAGI. Unmatched junction bases numbered 8, after V lost 4 bases and J lost 5 bases. The CDR3 runs to 15 residues. This clone was recorded a few times. Sequenced material: PBMCs. The source of this sequence is a young woman in good health and CMV-seronegative. The chain carries TRBV6-5 and TRBJ2-1, with 7 bases aligning to TRBD2. The CDR3 reads CASSFTSVNNNEQFF. For the CDR3, the DNA is TGTGCCAGCAGTTTTACTAGCGTCAACAACAATGAGCAGTTCTTC.